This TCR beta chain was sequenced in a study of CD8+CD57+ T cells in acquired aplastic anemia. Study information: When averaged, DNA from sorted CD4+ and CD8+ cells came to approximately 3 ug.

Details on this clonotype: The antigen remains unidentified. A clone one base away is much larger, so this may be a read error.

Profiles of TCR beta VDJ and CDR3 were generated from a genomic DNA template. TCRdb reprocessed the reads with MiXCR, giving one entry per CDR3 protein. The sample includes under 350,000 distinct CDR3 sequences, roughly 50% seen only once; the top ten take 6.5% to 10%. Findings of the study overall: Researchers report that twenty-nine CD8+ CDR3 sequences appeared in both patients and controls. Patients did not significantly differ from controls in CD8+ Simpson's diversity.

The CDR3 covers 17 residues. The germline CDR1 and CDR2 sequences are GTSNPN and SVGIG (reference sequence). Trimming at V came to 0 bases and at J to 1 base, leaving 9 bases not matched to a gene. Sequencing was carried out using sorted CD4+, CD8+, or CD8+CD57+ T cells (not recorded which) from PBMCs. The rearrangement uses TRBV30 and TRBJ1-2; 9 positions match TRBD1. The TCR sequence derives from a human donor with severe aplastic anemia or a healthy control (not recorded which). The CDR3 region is CAWSVWDRAILNYGYTF. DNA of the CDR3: TGTGCCTGGAGTGTATGGGACAGGGCCATTCTTAACTATGGCTACACCTTC.